This T cell receptor (beta chain) appears in the sequencing data of a study of cytomegalovirus exposure and HLA in healthy donors. The PCR employed 60 Vbeta primers together with 13 Jbeta primers. The method was immunoSEQ multiplex PCR; TCRdb's version includes in-frame clones alone and lacks a portion of them. The profile shows nearly 110,000 clones, more than 60% of them singletons. There are 14 residues in the CDR3. V was trimmed by 0 bases and J by 8 bases, leaving 11 bases between them. CDR1 and CDR2 (germline): MNHEY, SVGAGI. The sequenced sample was PBMCs. The chain uses TRBV6-5 and TRBJ1-3; a weak D match, TRBD1 (5 bases). The receptor was isolated from a man aged 55-75 years in good health and CMV-seronegative. CDR3 in amino acids: CASSYSKQGHTIYF. The CDR3 nucleotides read TGTGCCAGCAGTTACTCGAAGCAGGGCCACACCATATATTTT.